The 10 T cell receptor beta chains presented below share a single source sample, sequenced in a study of cytomegalovirus exposure and HLA in healthy donors. The PCR contained 60 Vbeta and 13 Jbeta primers. The table came from immunoSEQ multiplex PCR; TCRdb's copy has only in-frame clones and leaves some out. The data hold about 90,000 clones, with around four fifths observed a single time. The material sequenced was PBMCs. The source is a man aged 25 to 40 in good health and CMV-seronegative.

The V gene is TRBV29-1, the J gene TRBJ1-5; TRBD1 matches 8 bases. J was trimmed by 5 bases and V by 4 bases; bases with no gene match: 7. CDR1 is SQVTM and CDR2 is ANQGSEA in the germline V gene. The CDR3 is 14 residues long. The CDR3 DNA sequence: TGCAGCGTTGGAGAACAGGGGGAGGATCAGCCCCAGCATTTT. Translation gives CSVGEQGEDQPQHF. Full variable domain (missing parts from reference TRBV29-1 and TRBJ1-5): SAVISQKPSRDICQRGTSLTIQCQVDSQVTMMFWYRQQPGQSLTLIATANQGSEATYESGFVIDKFPISRPNLTFSTLTVSNMSPEDSSIYLCSVGEQGEDQPQHFGDGTRLSIL.

A few counts support this clone. This chain uses TRBV2 with TRBJ1-6; TRBD1 matches 8 bases. Germline V CDR1 and CDR2: SNHLY, FYNNEI. J was trimmed by 2 bases and V by 9 bases; bases with no gene match: 6. CDR3 size: 15 residues. CDR3 amino acids: CASKGQDTYNSPLHF. Here the CDR3 DNA reads TGTGCCAGTAAGGGACAGGACACCTATAATTCACCCCTCCACTTT.

This clone was counted between two and nine times. The J gene is TRBJ2-7, the V gene TRBV6-5; D perhaps matches TRBD1 (6 bases). V gave up 6 bases and J gave up 3 bases, with 12 bases separating them. CDR3 length: 13 residues. Germline V gene lookup returns CDR1 MNHEY and CDR2 SVGAGI. CDR3 DNA sequence: TGTGCCAGCAGCCAGGACAGCCGCTACGAGCAGTACTTC. Its translation is CASSQDSRYEQYF.

The rearrangement links TRBV14 to TRBJ2-2; D may be TRBD2 (5 bases). V lost 4 bases and J 4 bases, leaving 13 bases between the germline ends. The CDR3 spans 15 residues. Germline CDR1 reads SGHDN; CDR2 reads FVKESK. The CDR3 DNA reads as TGTGCCAGCAGCCGCAGTGCCGGGGTCACCGGGGAGCTGTTTTTT. Translated, it gives CASSRSAGVTGELFF.

The rearrangement links TRBV6-1 to TRBJ2-1; D is possibly TRBD2 (5 bases). Germline CDR1 is MNHNS and CDR2 is SASEGT. The V gene lost 6 bases and the J gene lost 0 bases, with 9 bases spanning the gap. There are 14 residues in the CDR3. The DNA of the CDR3 is TGTGCCAGCAGCACGGGAAGCTCCTACAATGAGCAGTTCTTC. Encoded protein: CASSTGSSYNEQFF.

V is TRBV6-6 and J is TRBJ1-6; 9 bases are a match to TRBD1. The germline gives CDR1 MNHNY, CDR2 SVGAGI (reference sequence). V lost 4 bases, J lost 10 bases, and 11 bases stayed unmatched. The CDR3 runs to 16 residues. This CDR3 reads CASSSTRQGENSPLHF. In nucleotides, the CDR3 is TGTGCCAGCAGTTCCACTCGACAGGGGGAGAACTCACCCCTCCACTTT.

The chain recombines TRBV5-1 with TRBJ1-1; D perhaps matches TRBD1 (5 bases). Between the trimmed V and J ends, which lost 7 bases and 1 base, there was a span of 17 bases. Germline V gene lookup returns CDR1 SGHRS and CDR2 YFSETQ. This CDR3 region has 15 residues. The CDR3 bases are TGCGCCAGCCATGGTTTGTCCGGGGGGAACACTGAAGCTTTCTTT. Protein sequence: CASHGLSGGNTEAFF.

This chain links TRBV7-2 with TRBJ2-2; 9 bases map to TRBD2. The length of the CDR3 is 18 residues. Germline V lookup: CDR1 SGHTA, CDR2 FQGNSA. J lost 3 bases, V lost 1 base, and 9 bases had no gene match. This CDR3 is CASSLVISGGGDTGELFF. DNA for the CDR3: TGTGCCAGCAGCTTAGTGATTAGCGGGGGTGGGGACACCGGGGAGCTGTTTTTT.

The CDR3 sequence is CASSAGVDTGELFF. The CDR3, as DNA: TGTGCCAGCAGCGCAGGGGTGGACACCGGGGAGCTGTTTTTT. The chain joins TRBV7-3 to TRBJ2-2; tentatively, D is TRBD1 (6 bases). The CDR3 runs 14 residues. Germline assignment: CDR1 SGHTA and CDR2 FQGTGA. The V gene lost 5 bases and the J gene lost 3 bases, with 10 bases spanning the gap.

This clone was seen a handful of times. This rearrangement joins TRBV7-6 to TRBJ2-1; 8 bases line up with TRBD2. The germline CDR1 and CDR2 sequences are SGHVS and FNYEAQ. The V and J ends lost 5 bases and 5 bases, in that order; junction bases with no gene match: 11. This CDR3 spans 16 amino acids. The CDR3 is CASSRPTSGEHNEQFF. The CDR3 nucleotides are TGTGCCAGCAGCCGCCCTACTAGCGGAGAACACAATGAGCAGTTCTTC. Complete variable domain (other parts from reference TRBV7-6 and TRBJ2-1): GAGVSQSPRYKVTKRGQDVALRCDPISGHVSLYWYRQALGQGPEFLTYFNYEAQQDKSGLPNDRFSAERPEGSISTLTIQRTEQRDSAMYRCASSRPTSGEHNEQFFGPGTRLTVL.